The 23 T cell receptor beta chains reported below all come from one sample, sequenced in a study of T cells in localized non-small cell lung cancer. Sequencing used immunoSEQ multiplex PCR; TCRdb keeps in-frame clones, though not all of them. This sample has about 26,000 clones; approximately 86% occur once, and the top ten carry 11% to 15%. Source: peripheral blood, taken before any cancer treatment. All receptors derive from a female donor of 60 years or more with stage II squamous cell lung carcinoma.

V and J are TRBV18 and TRBJ1-2; D is unresolved. CDR3 size: 16 residues. The V gene lost 0 bases and the J gene lost 5 bases, with 16 bases spanning the gap. CDR1 and CDR2 (germline): KGHSH, LQKENI. This CDR3 is CASSPPGGTESYGYTF. The CDR3 DNA sequence: TGTGCCAGCTCACCACCAGGAGGTACCGAGTCTTATGGCTACACCTTC.

The rearrangement joins TRBV9 to TRBJ1-4, with D tentatively TRBD1 (5 bases). V lost 4 bases and J lost 2, with 15 bases in between. This CDR3 is built from 16 residues. Germline V gene sequence: CDR1 SGDLS, CDR2 YYNGEE. Written as DNA, the CDR3 is TGTGCCAGCAGCCTTGGGTCCAGGGACACTAATGAAAAACTGTTTTTT. Protein sequence: CASSLGSRDTNEKLFF.

This chain links TRBV19 with TRBJ1-5; D is perhaps TRBD1 (6 bases). V shed 5 bases and J shed 0 bases, with 8 bases lying between them. The germline CDR1 and CDR2 sequences are LNHDA and SQIVND (reference sequence). There are 14 residues in the CDR3. CDR3 nucleotides: TGTGCCAGTAGTGGACAGAATAGCAATCAGCCCCAGCATTTT. Protein sequence: CASSGQNSNQPQHF.

The CDR3 region has the DNA TGTGCCAGCAGTTTGGCCAGATACTACAATGAGCAGTTCTTC. Its protein is CASSLARYYNEQFF. The chain combines TRBV28 with TRBJ2-1; D not resolved. Trimming cost V 3 bases and J 3 bases, with 9 bases left between them. Germline CDR1 MDHEN, CDR2 SYDVKM. The CDR3 length is 14 residues.

This clone was seen a few times. The rearrangement links TRBV28 to TRBJ2-7, with 9 positions matching TRBD2. Germline V CDR1 and CDR2: MDHEN, SYDVKM. CDR3 size: 14 residues. J was trimmed by 0 bases and V by 6 bases; bases with no gene match: 3. The CDR3 spells CASRTSGISYEQYF. The CDR3 DNA sequence: TGTGCCAGCAGGACTAGCGGTATCTCCTACGAGCAGTACTTC.

J is TRBJ2-2 and V is TRBV6-6; 8 bases are shared with TRBD1. V was pared by 5 bases and J by 4 bases, with 6 bases of the junction left unmatched. The CDR3 has 15 residues. Germline CDR1 MNHNY, CDR2 SVGAGI (reference sequence). CDR3 nucleotides: TGTGCCAGCAGTCCAGGGACAGGCGGCACCGGGGAGCTGTTTTTT. Its translation is CASSPGTGGTGELFF.

The genes are TRBV28 and TRBJ2-2; TRBD1 agrees at 9 bases. CDR3 size: 18 residues. J lost 4 bases, V lost 5 bases, and 14 bases had no gene match. The V gene's germline CDR1 is MDHEN and CDR2 SYDVKM. In nucleotides, the CDR3 is TGTGCCAGCAGTCTTAACAGGGGGCGAGGTGGATCCACCGGGGAGCTGTTTTTT. Its protein product is CASSLNRGRGGSTGELFF. The full variable domain, completed using reference TRBV28 and TRBJ2-2, is DVKVTQSSRYLVKRTGEKVFLECVQDMDHENMFWYRQDPGLGLRLIYFSYDVKMKEKGDIPEGYSVSREKKERFSLILESASTNQTSMYLCASSLNRGRGGSTGELFFGEGSRLTVL.

This clone showed up just a few times. This sequence joins TRBV30 and TRBJ2-5, with D tentatively TRBD2 (6 bases). Deletions cut 4 bases from V and 3 bases from J, with 15 bases between. The germline V gene has CDR1 GTSNPN and CDR2 SVGIG (reference sequence). The CDR3 totals 14 residues. The CDR3 protein is CAWNLRAGKETQYF. CDR3 in DNA: TGTGCCTGGAACTTAAGGGCGGGAAAAGAGACCCAGTACTTC.

CDR3: CASSIGLGLYGYTF. The CDR3 bases are TGTGCCAGTAGTATAGGTCTGGGGCTCTATGGCTACACCTTC. V and J are TRBV19 and TRBJ1-2, with D perhaps TRBD1 (5 bases). Deletions cut 1 base from V and 4 bases from J, with 10 bases between. The germline V gene encodes CDR1 LNHDA and CDR2 SQIVND (reference sequence). The CDR3 has 14 amino acids.

The V gene is TRBV6-5, the J gene TRBJ2-7; D perhaps matches TRBD2 (7 bases). The CDR3 runs to 15 residues. V lost 2 bases and J lost 2, with 13 bases in between. CDR1 MNHEY and CDR2 SVGAGI come from the germline V gene. The CDR3 sequence is CASSYQGEGAYEQYF. As DNA, the CDR3 is TGTGCCAGCAGTTACCAAGGGGAGGGGGCCTACGAGCAGTACTTC.

J is TRBJ2-7 and V is TRBV30, with 7 bases matching TRBD1. V shed 3 bases, J shed 2 bases, and the junction held 4 bases outside the gene matches. This CDR3 region has 13 residues. Germline V gene data show CDR1 as GTSNPN and CDR2 as SVGIG (reference sequence). The CDR3 sequence is CAWSRGIAYEQYF. The CDR3 DNA sequence: TGTGCCTGGAGCAGGGGGATTGCCTACGAGCAGTACTTC.

CDR3 sequence: CASSERRDSLGYTF. CDR3 DNA sequence: TGTGCCAGCAGCGAAAGAAGGGACTCCTTGGGCTACACCTTC. The V and J genes are TRBV7-8 and TRBJ1-2; TRBD1 might be the D (5 bases). This CDR3 is built from 14 residues. The V end lost 5 bases, the J end lost 8 bases, and 18 bases lay between the germline ends. Looked up from germline, CDR1 is SGHVS and CDR2 is FQNEAQ.

The table lists this clone with a few counts. The CDR3 region is CASSLDGGTVAEKLFF. The CDR3 DNA reads TGTGCCAGCAGCTTAGATGGCGGCACGGTCGCCGAAAAACTGTTTTTT. This chain uses TRBV7-6 with TRBJ1-4; the D is unclear. Germline V gene lookup returns CDR1 SGHVS and CDR2 FNYEAQ. V was pared by 1 base and J by 8 bases, with 17 bases between. The CDR3 runs to 16 residues.

This chain links TRBV7-2 with TRBJ1-5, with no clear D. The V end lost 5 bases, the J end lost 4 bases, and 15 bases lay between the germline ends. The CDR3 loop spans 15 amino acids. CDR1 SGHTA and CDR2 FQGNSA come from the germline V gene. In nucleotides, the CDR3 is TGTGCCAGCAGCCCCAACCGGGGTCCAAATCAGCCCCAGCATTTT. It codes for CASSPNRGPNQPQHF.

This clone was counted a few times. The CDR3 DNA is TGTGCCTGGAGTGCCCTCGGACAGGGAACCTACACCTTC. It yields the protein CAWSALGQGTYTF. The J gene is TRBJ1-2, the V gene TRBV30; 8 bases fit TRBD1. The CDR3 has 13 amino acids. With V trimmed by 1 base and J by 10 bases, 8 bases remained unmatched. CDR1 and CDR2 from the germline V gene are GTSNPN and SVGIG (reference sequence).

This clone was seen just once. The chain links TRBV27 to TRBJ2-1, with 12 bases that match TRBD2. CDR3 length equals 16 residues. The ends lost 0 bases at V and 7 bases at J; junction bases unmatched: 4. Looked up from germline, CDR1 is MNHEY and CDR2 is SMNVEV (reference sequence). CDR3 DNA sequence: TGTGCCAGCAGTTTATCGGCTAGCGGGAGGGCGAATGAGCAGTTCTTC. Translation: CASSLSASGRANEQFF.

The genes are TRBV6-5 and TRBJ2-7; 7 bases line up with TRBD2. The CDR3 covers 13 residues. Losses at the gene ends were 6 bases for V and 2 bases for J; bases not matched to a gene: 4. Germline-derived CDR1 and CDR2 are MNHEY and SVGAGI. The CDR3 nucleotides are TGTGCCAGCAGCTTGACTAGCACCTACGAGCAGTACTTC. Translating gives CASSLTSTYEQYF.

The chain joins TRBV27 to TRBJ1-5, with D unresolved. CDR3 size: 14 residues. Germline V CDR1 and CDR2: MNHEY, SMNVEV (reference sequence). V was trimmed by 2 bases and J by 3 bases, leaving 8 bases between them. The CDR3 loop is CASSLQGLNQPQHF. The CDR3 region has the DNA TGTGCCAGCAGTTTACAAGGGCTCAATCAGCCCCAGCATTTT.

This chain connects TRBV15 to TRBJ1-1, with a possible D match to TRBD1 (5 bases). The CDR3 runs 14 residues. V gave up 0 bases and J gave up 6 bases, with 11 bases separating them. Germline V gives CDR1 LNHNV, CDR2 YYDKDF (reference sequence). The CDR3 loop reads CATSRDTGAPEAFF. In DNA, the CDR3 is TGTGCCACCAGCAGAGATACCGGGGCCCCTGAAGCTTTCTTT.

V and J are TRBV21-1 and TRBJ1-3; the D call in the table, TRBD1, was not verified against the DNA. TRBV21-1 is a known pseudogene. CDR3 length: 15 residues. The CDR3 loop reads CASSSRTGAGNTIYF. The CDR3 coding sequence is TGTGCCAGCAGCAGTAGGACAGGGGCTGGAAACACCATATATTTT.

The rearrangement joins TRBV30 to TRBJ2-6, with 8 bases lining up with TRBD1. J was trimmed by 1 base and V by 0 bases; bases with no gene match: 5. This CDR3 is 17 amino acids long. Germline CDR1 and CDR2: GTSNPN and SVGIG (reference sequence). The CDR3, as DNA: TGTGCCTGGAGTGTGACAGGGGCAAGGTCTGGGGCCAACGTCCTGACTTTC. Translated: CAWSVTGARSGANVLTF.

This chain connects TRBV18 to TRBJ1-2; D may be TRBD1 (6 bases). The CDR3 runs to 18 residues. Germline-derived CDR1 and CDR2 are KGHSH and LQKENI. Trimming removed 0 bases at V and 5 bases at J, with 22 bases between. The CDR3 spells CASSPPTALISGTYGYTF. CDR3 in DNA: TGTGCCAGCTCACCACCGACAGCACTTATTTCTGGGACATATGGCTACACCTTC.

The rearrangement links TRBV10-1 to TRBJ2-7, with D unclear. Germline CDR1 WNHNN, CDR2 SYGVQD (reference sequence). This CDR3 has 14 amino acids. V was pared by 5 bases and J by 5 bases, with 16 bases between. The CDR3 DNA reads TGCGCCAGCAGTCCGAGCGATCCCCGGGACGAGCAGTACTTC. Amino acids: CASSPSDPRDEQYF.